The sequence of this T cell receptor (beta chain) was determined in a study of graft-versus-host responses after intestinal transplantation (dated by TCRdb to 2020 to 2022). With regard to the full study: Multivisceral, liver-intestinal, or isolated intestinal transplants were received by the recipients. Every recipient was given anti-thymocyte globulin induction, followed by around three years of maintenance tacrolimus and steroids. Bulk TCR-beta CDR3 sequencing was used to track graft-versus-host and host-versus-graft alloreactive T cell clones in the graft, circulation and bone marrow after intestinal transplantation. To identify alloreactive clones, pre-transplant mixed lymphocyte reaction products were sequenced and compared with unstimulated pre-transplant donor and recipient T cells. Of the 20 to 30 intestinal transplant recipients enrolled in the cohort, one of whom was a retransplant, a few patients without pretransplant specimens were excluded. A peak of at least 4% donor T cells among recipient peripheral blood mononuclear cells was the definition used for donor T cell macrochimerism. Rather than going through the commercial service, samples from three later patients were sequenced in-house on an Illumina MiSeq and processed with MiXCR. Results the study describes overall, beyond this receptor: Early after transplant, declines in HvG clones were associated with peak levels of circulating GvH clones. Conclusions were limited by the relatively low number and heterogeneity of intestinal transplant patients. Patients with donor T cell macrochimerism had high GvH to HvG T cell clonal ratios in their allografts. GvH clones were detected in recipient bone marrow, and some appeared earlier in ileal mucosa or blood, consistent with an intestinal mucosal origin.

Library preparation was by the immunoSEQ multiplex PCR assay. For most patients, genomic DNA was subjected to high-throughput TCR-beta CDR3 sequencing by Adaptive Biotechnologies. The source study handled its data this way. TCR sequencing data for roughly 18 patients were retrieved from Adaptive's ImmunoSEQ software; a few other patients were processed with MiXCR and VDJtools. CDR3 nucleotide sequences shared between donor and recipient were removed because their origin could not be assigned. To be classed as alloreactive, a clone needed at least 2-fold expansion over unstimulated cells and a minimum CFSE-low frequency of 0.002% (template counts) or 0.001% (read counts). Mappable clones were those detected in sequenced pre-transplant spleen, lymph node, or MLR CFSE-low populations of the donor or recipient. The cumulative frequency of alloreactive clones was calculated as a percentage of all sequences, weighted by copy number. TCRdb's version of the immuneACCESS table is confined to in-frame rearrangements and falls short of the full clone set. An unresolved V gene accounts for under half of the shortfall where checked; the remainder is of unknown origin. V and J calls and clone size are those listed in that table; D and trimming were worked out from the DNA. This sample gives about 100,000 clones in total; around 90% of them show up just once. The ten biggest clones cover more than 15% of the sample.

V is pared back by 9 bases and J by 4 bases, with 7 bases lying between the germline termini. CDR1 and CDR2, per the germline V gene, are SNHLY and FYNNEI. From the cysteine up to the phenylalanine, the CDR3 has a length of 10 residues. Only the CDR3 DNA is retained, 30 bases long and in frame from the first base. In the case of this clone: The specificity of this receptor is unknown. No base-level quality is on record; no much larger clone is a single base apart.

Blood samples were collected up to 4 times in the first month after transplant and then at least monthly when available. Recombination connected TRBV2 to TRBJ2-7; confidence is insufficient to name the D gene. Sequences were derived from PBMCs, sampled approximately 470 days after intestinal transplant. The TCR sequence derives from a human patient who received an intestinal transplant, so some T cells may come from the graft donor. The CDR3 corresponds to CASRSYEQYF. The DNA sequence is given as TGTGCCAGTCGATCTTACGAGCAGTACTTC. The full variable domain, with segments outside the CDR3 supplied by the reference TRBV2 and TRBJ2-7 proteins, appears as EPEVTQTPSHQVTQMGQEVILRCVPISNHLYFYWYRQILGQKVEFLVSFYNNEISEKSEIFDDQFSVERPDGSNFTLKIRSTKLEDSAMYFCASRSYEQYFGPGTRLTVT.